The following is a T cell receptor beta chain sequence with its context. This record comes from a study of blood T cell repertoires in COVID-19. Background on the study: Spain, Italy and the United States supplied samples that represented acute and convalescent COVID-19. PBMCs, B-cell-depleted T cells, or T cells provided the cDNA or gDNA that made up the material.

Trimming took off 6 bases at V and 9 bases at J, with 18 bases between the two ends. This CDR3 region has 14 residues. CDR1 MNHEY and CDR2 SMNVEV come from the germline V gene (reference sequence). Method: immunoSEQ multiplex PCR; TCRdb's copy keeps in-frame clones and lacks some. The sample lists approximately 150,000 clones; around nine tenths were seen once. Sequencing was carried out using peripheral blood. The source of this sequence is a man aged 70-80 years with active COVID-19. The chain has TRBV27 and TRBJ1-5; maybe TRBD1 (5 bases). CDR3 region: CASRLNRYEMPQHF. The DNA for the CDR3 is TGTGCCAGCAGGCTAAACAGGTATGAGATGCCCCAGCATTTT.